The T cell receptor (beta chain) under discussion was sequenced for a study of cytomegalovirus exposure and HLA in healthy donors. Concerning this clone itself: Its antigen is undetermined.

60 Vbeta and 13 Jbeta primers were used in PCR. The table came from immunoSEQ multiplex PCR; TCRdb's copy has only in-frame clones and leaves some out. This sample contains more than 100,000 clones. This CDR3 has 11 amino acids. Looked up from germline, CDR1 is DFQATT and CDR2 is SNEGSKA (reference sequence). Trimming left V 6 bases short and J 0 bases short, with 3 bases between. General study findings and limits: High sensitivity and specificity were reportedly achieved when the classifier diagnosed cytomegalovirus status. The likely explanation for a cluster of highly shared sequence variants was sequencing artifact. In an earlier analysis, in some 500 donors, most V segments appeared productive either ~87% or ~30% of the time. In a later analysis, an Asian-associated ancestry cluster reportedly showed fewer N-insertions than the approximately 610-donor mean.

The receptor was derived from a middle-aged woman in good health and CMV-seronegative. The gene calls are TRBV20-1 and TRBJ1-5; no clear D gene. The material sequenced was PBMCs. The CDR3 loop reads CSASSNQPQHF. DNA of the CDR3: TGCAGTGCGAGTAGCAATCAGCCCCAGCATTTT.